A selection of T cell receptor beta chains follows, all from one sample in a study of shared clonotypes between healthy human individuals. Sequencing was performed with immunoSEQ multiplex PCR; in TCRdb, only in-frame clones are kept and a portion is missing. The table shows almost 750,000 clones, with about two thirds occurring only once. The sample consisted of memory CD4+ T cells sorted from blood. These receptor sequences come from a woman aged 25-40 years in good health. CDR3s include the opening cysteine and the closing phenylalanine or tryptophan. Each record gives: D gene, CDR3 length, V gene, CDR3 protein. The D gene is left open where the match is weak.

- 19 TRBV7-9 CASSLPEITPSRTNEKLFF
- 17 TRBV15 CATSRDPGESNTGELFF
- 14 TRBV4-1 CASSQGASEREQYF
- 15 TRBV18 CASSYTDATNEKLFF
- 13 TRBV30 CAWTAGGGEKLFF
TRBD2 16 TRBV15 CATSTPGRGGGETQYF
- 14 TRBV27 CASTRYVGTDTQYF
TRBD2 15 TRBV9 CASSAHGDGLEVQYF
TRBD1 14 TRBV6-5 CASSRTGEYQPQHF
TRBD1 15 TRBV18 CASSTPGQGGSGYTF
- 14 TRBV28 CASSSGGRNEKLFF
TRBD2 18 TRBV25-1 CASSELPSGRVAYNEQFF
- 11 TRBV20-1 CSASTNTEAFF
- 14 TRBV7-7 CASSLGLATDTQYF
- 13 TRBV19 CASRWWYTGELFF
TRBD2 15 TRBV6-6 CASRLEAGGFHEQYF
- 14 TRBV2 CASSEALTGTEAFF
TRBD1 15 TRBV6-5 CASSYGGTENTEAFF